These 29 T cell receptor beta chains came from one sample sequenced in a study of blood T cells in healthy people across ages. Then a second PCR, running roughly 7 to 11 cycles, was carried out with a sample-barcoded 5' primer and a J-beta primer mix. TCRdb called the 5' RACE reads again in MiXCR, with one record for every CDR3 protein. Here the sample spans around 2 million distinct CDR3 sequences, around 40% being singletons. Material: blood. The receptors shown here come from a human donor in good health.

This clonotype was seen a handful of times. V and J are TRBV28 and TRBJ2-7; D is uncertain. Germline V gives CDR1 MDHEN, CDR2 SYDVKM. The CDR3 covers 14 residues. V was trimmed by 7 bases and J by 0 bases, leaving 13 bases between them. CDR3 sequence reads: CASTLQKGSYEQYF. The CDR3 DNA is TGTGCCAGCACTCTTCAGAAAGGCTCCTACGAGCAGTACTTC.

This clonotype was recorded only once. This chain connects TRBV7-8 to TRBJ1-2; 9 nucleotides match TRBD1. The CDR3 is 14 residues long. Germline CDR1 reads SGHVS; CDR2 reads FQNEAQ. Trimming cost V 7 bases and J 4 bases; bases outside gene matches: 7. CDR3 DNA: TGTGCCAGCACTCCTCGGGACAGGGTCTATGGCTACACCTTC. Translating gives CASTPRDRVYGYTF.

This clonotype appeared once. The rearrangement uses TRBV5-4 and TRBJ2-4; D unclear. Germline CDR1 is SGHNT and CDR2 is YYREEE (reference sequence). This CDR3 comprises 14 residues. Trimming removed 2 bases from V and 13 bases from J, with 19 bases in between. The CDR3 nucleotides are TGTGCCAGCAGCTTCATGAAGGAATACAATGAGCAGTACTTC. This codes for CASSFMKEYNEQYF. Supplemented by reference TRBV5-4 and TRBJ2-4, the full variable domain reads ETGVTQSPTHLIKTRGQQVTLRCSSQSGHNTVSWYQQALGQGPQFIFQYYREEENGRGNFPPRFSGLQFPNYSSELNVNALELDDSALYLCASSFMKEYNEQYFGAGTRLSVL.

The CDR3 region has the DNA TGTGCCAGCAGTTACTGGGGACAGGGTCGTTACGAGCAGTACTTC. Its protein is CASSYWGQGRYEQYF. The chain couples TRBV6-5 to TRBJ2-7; 9 bases align to TRBD1. The CDR3 sequence is 15 residues long. Germline V gene data show CDR1 as MNHEY and CDR2 as SVGAGI. V shed 1 base and J 4 bases; nucleotides not matched to a gene: 5.

This rearrangement joins TRBV4-1 to TRBJ1-3; D possibly corresponds to TRBD1 (6 bases). Trimming took off 5 bases at V and 0 bases at J, with 14 bases between the two ends. The CDR3 has 16 residues. From germline, CDR1 is MGHRA and CDR2 YSYEKL. The CDR3 reads CASSETGSYSGNTIYF. Written as DNA, the CDR3 is TGCGCCAGCAGCGAAACAGGGAGTTACTCTGGAAACACCATATATTTT.

The chain is built from TRBV4-1 and TRBJ1-1; no clear D gene. The V gene's germline CDR1 is MGHRA and CDR2 YSYEKL. This CDR3 spans 14 amino acids. V shed 5 bases and J shed 1 base, with 11 bases lying between them. For the CDR3, the DNA is TGCGCCAGCAGCGGACTACTCAGGAACACTGAAGCTTTCTTT. This translates into CASSGLLRNTEAFF.

The chain uses TRBV20-1 and TRBJ2-7; D may be TRBD1 (6 bases). The CDR3 is made up of 14 amino acids. V shed 3 bases and J shed 1 base, with 13 bases lying between them. The germline V gene encodes CDR1 DFQATT and CDR2 SNEGSKA (reference sequence). DNA for the CDR3: TGCAGTGCTAGGGGGGAAACAGGGTCCTACGAGCAGTACTTC. Translating gives CSARGETGSYEQYF.

The table lists this clonotype with a few counts. The chain joins TRBV6-8 to TRBJ2-5, with 8 nucleotides matching TRBD2. This CDR3 has 14 residues. Germline values: CDR1 MNHGY, CDR2 SAAAGT. V lost 5 bases to trimming and J lost 3 bases; unmatched junction nucleotides: 5. CDR3 residues: CASSGGAGEETQYF. CDR3 DNA: TGTGCCAGCAGTGGGGGAGCGGGGGAAGAGACCCAGTACTTC.

The chain carries TRBV7-9 and TRBJ2-7; D perhaps matches TRBD1 (6 bases). V was trimmed by 5 bases and J by 2 bases, leaving 16 bases between them. The CDR3 is made up of 15 amino acids. Germline CDR1 and CDR2: SEHNR and FQNEAQ (reference sequence). In DNA, the CDR3 is TGTGCCAGCAGCCCCCGACAGGCCCCGACCTACGAGCAGTACTTC. Translating it yields CASSPRQAPTYEQYF.

CDR3 in amino acids: CASSSPGLTNGYTF. The CDR3 DNA reads as TGCGCCAGCAGCTCGCCGGGCCTGACAAATGGCTACACCTTC. The V call is TRBV5-1, the J call TRBJ1-2; D is undetermined. The V end lost 3 bases, the J end lost 6 bases, and 15 bases lay between the germline ends. Germline V CDR1 and CDR2: SGHRS, YFSETQ. This CDR3 region has 14 residues. Variable domain in full (rest from reference TRBV5-1 and TRBJ1-2): KAGVTQTPRYLIKTRGQQVTLSCSPISGHRSVSWYQQTPGQGLQFLFEYFSETQRNKGNFPGRFSGRQFSNSRSEMNVSTLELGDSALYLCASSSPGLTNGYTFGSGTRLTVV.

V is TRBV6-1 and J is TRBJ2-7; no firm D call. The CDR3 spans 15 residues. Deletions cut 1 base from V and 3 bases from J, with 13 bases between. Germline loops: CDR1 MNHNS, CDR2 SASEGT. The CDR3 DNA reads as TGTGCCAGCAGTGAAGGGGCAGGCCTCCTCTACGAGCAGTACTTC. This encodes CASSEGAGLLYEQYF.

This clonotype was recorded at least ten times. The rearrangement joins TRBV7-2 to TRBJ2-5, with no clear D. The V end was cut by 1 base, the J end by 0 bases, with 6 bases between. CDR3 length: 14 residues. Germline V lookup: CDR1 SGHTA, CDR2 FQGNSA. In nucleotides, the CDR3 is TGTGCCAGCAGCTTAGATGGCAACCAAGAGACCCAGTACTTC. Encoded protein: CASSLDGNQETQYF.

This chain uses TRBV13 with TRBJ2-7; D is ambiguous. Germline CDR1 is PRHDT and CDR2 is FYEKMQ (reference sequence). Trimming shortened V by 5 bases and J by 2 bases, and 19 bases separated the two germline ends. CDR3 length: 16 amino acids. Written as DNA, the CDR3 is TGTGCCAGCAGCCCGTACACGGACCGTGGAACCTACGAGCAGTACTTC. Encoded protein: CASSPYTDRGTYEQYF.

This clonotype has a handful of counts. The chain recombines TRBV29-1 with TRBJ2-5; D may be TRBD1 or TRBD2 (5 bases each). From germline, CDR1 is SQVTM and CDR2 ANQGSEA. CDR3 size: 14 residues. The V gene lost 3 bases and the J gene lost 2 bases, with 13 bases spanning the gap. CDR3 nucleotides: TGCAGCGTTGAGAAGGGGACCCCGCAAGAGACCCAGTACTTC. Encoded protein: CSVEKGTPQETQYF.

This sequence joins TRBV24-1 and TRBJ2-3; 9 nucleotides agree with TRBD1. Unmatched junction bases numbered 1, after V lost 1 base and J lost 3 bases. The CDR3 runs 15 residues. Per germline, CDR1 KGHDR and CDR2 SFDVKD. CDR3 bases: TGTGCCACCAGTGATTTTGGGACAGGGACAGATACGCAGTATTTT. Protein sequence: CATSDFGTGTDTQYF.

This clonotype was seen a handful of times. V usage is TRBV12-3 or TRBV12-4 and J usage is TRBJ2-5; D is ambiguous. Between the trimmed V and J ends, which lost 3 bases and 1 base, there was a span of 12 bases. The CDR3 sequence is 15 residues long. CDR3 DNA: TGTGCCAGCAGTTTTAACCCTAGGTCCCAAGAGACCCAGTACTTC. Its translation: CASSFNPRSQETQYF.

This sequence joins TRBV5-6 and TRBJ2-1, with a weak D call TRBD2 (6 bases). The germline gives CDR1 SGHDT, CDR2 YYEEEE. This CDR3 spans 15 amino acids. V dropped 8 bases and J dropped 3 bases, with 18 bases sitting between them. CDR3 DNA: TGTGCCAGACAATGGCACGGACTATTCTACAATGAGCAGTTCTTC. It encodes CARQWHGLFYNEQFF. Looking up the rest from reference TRBV5-6 and TRBJ2-1 gives the full variable domain: DAGVTQSPTHLIKTRGQQVTLRCSPKSGHDTVSWYQQALGQGPQFIFQYYEEEERQRGNFPDRFSGHQFPNYSSELNVNALLLGDSALYLCARQWHGLFYNEQFFGPGTRLTVL.

The V call is TRBV7-2, the J call TRBJ2-1; D unclear. The CDR3 totals 12 residues. V lost 4 bases to trimming and J lost 3 bases, with 4 bases between them. Germline-derived CDR1 and CDR2 are SGHTA and FQGNSA. Written as DNA, the CDR3 is TGTGCCAGCAGCTGGAACTACAATGAGCAGTTCTTC. This encodes CASSWNYNEQFF.

The V call is TRBV7-2, the J call TRBJ2-1; 9 nucleotides match TRBD1. The CDR3 runs 15 residues. V dropped 5 bases and J dropped 8; count of bases not matched to a gene: 10. Germline V gene data show CDR1 as SGHTA and CDR2 as FQGNSA. DNA for the CDR3: TGTGCCAGCAGCCCTCAGACAGGGGGGCAGGATGAGCAGTTCTTC. Residues: CASSPQTGGQDEQFF.

The chain is built from TRBV6-5 and TRBJ1-1, with TRBD1 identical over 8 bases. The CDR3 length is 13 residues. Germline V gene lookup returns CDR1 MNHEY and CDR2 SVGAGI. The V and J ends lost 9 bases and 1 base, in that order; junction bases with no gene match: 4. The CDR3 loop is CASGQGSNTEAFF. DNA for the CDR3: TGTGCCAGTGGACAGGGATCGAACACTGAAGCTTTCTTT.

The genes are TRBV20-1 and TRBJ1-2; D is perhaps TRBD1 (6 bases). Germline V gene sequence: CDR1 DFQATT, CDR2 SNEGSKA (reference sequence). The CDR3 extends over 13 amino acids. The V gene lost 3 bases and the J gene lost 8 bases, with 16 bases spanning the gap. This CDR3 reads CSASQGRREGYTF. CDR3 sequence (DNA): TGCAGTGCTAGTCAGGGGAGGAGGGAAGGCTACACCTTC.

The gene calls are TRBV29-1 and TRBJ2-2, with D unresolved. V was shortened by 2 bases and J by 6 bases, with 10 bases between the two germline ends. This CDR3 is 13 amino acids long. Germline V lookup: CDR1 SQVTM, CDR2 ANQGSEA. The CDR3 region is CSVERVHAGELFF. The CDR3 DNA is TGCAGCGTTGAAAGGGTTCACGCCGGGGAGCTGTTTTTT.

The chain employs TRBV6-1 and TRBJ2-6, with D perhaps matching TRBD1 or TRBD2 (5 bases each). The CDR3 consists of 18 residues. Trimming shortened V by 6 bases and J by 0 bases, and 18 bases separated the two germline ends. Germline lookup yields CDR1 MNHNS and CDR2 SASEGT. CDR3 nucleotides: TGTGCCAGCAGGCCGGGACGGGCCACTTACTCTGGGGCCAACGTCCTGACTTTC. Translating gives CASRPGRATYSGANVLTF.

V usage is TRBV11-2 and J usage is TRBJ2-1; TRBD2 might be the D (5 bases). This CDR3 spans 13 amino acids. Germline lookup yields CDR1 SGHAT and CDR2 FQNNGV. V was trimmed by 0 bases and J by 10 bases, leaving 10 bases between them. CDR3: CASSLDSPSEQFF. In DNA, the CDR3 is TGTGCCAGCAGCTTAGATTCCCCTAGCGAGCAGTTCTTC. Using reference TRBV11-2 and TRBJ2-1 for the parts outside the CDR3, the full variable domain is EAGVAQSPRYKIIEKRQSVAFWCNPISGHATLYWYQQILGQGPKLLIQFQNNGVVDDSQLPKDRFSAERLKGVDSTLKIQPAKLEDSAVYLCASSLDSPSEQFFGPGTRLTVL.

In its sample, this clonotype was seen a few times. The chain is built from TRBV11-1 and TRBJ2-5; D is possibly TRBD2 (5 bases). Germline assignment: CDR1 SGHAT and CDR2 FQDESV (reference sequence). The V and J ends lost 8 bases and 3 bases respectively, with 7 bases between them. CDR3 length: 11 amino acids. CDR3 protein: CASGAEETQYF. The CDR3, as DNA: TGTGCCAGCGGAGCGGAAGAGACCCAGTACTTC.

The chain has TRBV20-1 and TRBJ2-7; D ambiguous. Germline V lookup: CDR1 DFQATT, CDR2 SNEGSKA (reference sequence). The CDR3 length is 13 residues. Trimming pared 1 base from V and 0 bases from J, leaving 7 bases between. CDR3 in amino acids: CSARGHGSYEQYF. Here the CDR3 DNA reads TGCAGTGCTAGAGGGCACGGCTCCTACGAGCAGTACTTC.

This rearrangement joins TRBV5-1 to TRBJ2-7; D remains unclear. The V end was cut by 2 bases, the J end by 6 bases, with 18 bases between. The germline gives CDR1 SGHRS, CDR2 YFSETQ. The CDR3 covers 15 residues. Here the CDR3 reads CASSFQPVGMGEQYF. The CDR3 nucleotides are TGCGCCAGCAGCTTCCAACCGGTCGGCATGGGCGAGCAGTACTTC.

This clonotype was detected once. The genes are TRBV20-1 and TRBJ1-2; 7 bases fit TRBD1. Germline loops: CDR1 DFQATT, CDR2 SNEGSKA (reference sequence). The CDR3 loop spans 14 amino acids. J was trimmed by 8 bases and V by 0 bases; bases with no gene match: 9. This CDR3 is CSARDIGDRPGYTF. CDR3 nucleotide sequence: TGCAGTGCTAGAGATATTGGGGACAGACCGGGCTACACCTTC.

This clonotype was seen a few times. The genes are TRBV15 and TRBJ1-6; no definite D call. V lost 3 bases to trimming and J lost 5 bases, with 11 bases between them. This CDR3 is built from 15 residues. Germline-derived CDR1 and CDR2 are LNHNV and YYDKDF (reference sequence). The CDR3 sequence is CATSSRTQHNSPLHF. CDR3 nucleotide sequence: TGTGCCACCAGCAGTCGGACGCAGCATAATTCACCCCTCCACTTT.